The 23 T cell receptor beta chains in this list originate from one sample, sequenced in a study of shared clonotypes between healthy human individuals (TCRdb year 2020). The library was generated by the immunoSEQ multiplex PCR assay. What TCRdb holds here is the immuneACCESS table cut down to in-frame rearrangements. Part of the clones is not present; checked against another copy, under half of the missing clones reflect an unresolved V gene, and the others are unexplained. This sample comprises more than 2 million clones, about 94% of them detected only once. Of the sample, 0.9% to 1.4% is held by the ten largest clones. CD8 naive samples consisted of CD45RO-negative cells that were positively selected for CCR7, yielding a CD45RA+CCR7+ population without TemRA cells. The specimen sequenced was naive CD8+ T cells sorted from blood. The cell subset or site label, as the study defines it: CD45RA+CCR7+. These TCRs come from a man aged 18 to 29 in good health.

V gene TRBV10-2 combines with J gene TRBJ2-7, with no clear D. CDR3 length: 12 residues. CDR1 and CDR2 from the germline V gene are WSHSY and SAAADI. V was pared by 6 bases and J by 6 bases, with 12 bases between. The CDR3 loop is CASSAGLLEQYF. CDR3 nucleotides: TGCGCCAGCAGCGCCGGGCTGCTCGAGCAGTACTTC.

The rearrangement uses TRBV6-5 and TRBJ2-3, with a weak D call TRBD2 (6 bases). The CDR3 is 14 amino acids. Germline CDR1 is MNHEY and CDR2 is SVGAGI. Trimming shortened V by 2 bases and J by 5 bases, and 11 bases separated the two germline ends. The CDR3 protein is CASSYGGFRDTQYF. CDR3 sequence (DNA): TGTGCCAGCAGTTACGGGGGGTTTAGAGATACGCAGTATTTT.

CDR3 loop: CSGRGDYNEQFF. CDR3 nucleotides: TGCAGCGGAAGGGGGGACTACAATGAGCAGTTCTTC. V gene TRBV29-1 combines with J gene TRBJ2-1, with D possibly being TRBD1 or TRBD2 (6 bases each). Germline V lookup: CDR1 SQVTM, CDR2 ANQGSEA. The CDR3 extends over 12 amino acids. V lost 7 bases, J lost 3 bases, and 10 bases lay in between.

The chain uses TRBV6-5 and TRBJ2-1, with 7 bases aligning to TRBD1. From germline, CDR1 is MNHEY and CDR2 SVGAGI. V dropped 5 bases and J dropped 0; count of bases not matched to a gene: 4. The CDR3 has 15 residues. This CDR3 is CASSQGGYSYNEQFF. CDR3 nucleotides: TGTGCCAGCAGTCAAGGGGGCTACTCCTACAATGAGCAGTTCTTC.

The J gene is TRBJ2-1, the V gene TRBV7-9; a possible D gene is TRBD2 (5 bases). Germline CDR1 and CDR2: SEHNR and FQNEAQ (reference sequence). The V gene lost 4 bases and the J gene lost 2 bases, with 18 bases spanning the gap. CDR3 length equals 17 residues. The CDR3 DNA reads TGTGCCAGCAGCTGGGGATTCGGGGAGCGACCCTACAATGAGCAGTTCTTC. Translation: CASSWGFGERPYNEQFF.

The V and J genes are TRBV7-2 and TRBJ1-2, with D possibly matching TRBD1 (5 bases). The germline CDR1 and CDR2 sequences are SGHTA and FQGNSA. V lost 5 bases and J 4 bases, leaving 11 bases between the germline ends. The CDR3 totals 13 residues. CDR3 coding DNA: TGTGCCAGCAGCCTCGGACAAGTCTATGGCTACACCTTC. Translating it yields CASSLGQVYGYTF.

J is TRBJ2-7 and V is TRBV5-1, with 8 bases matching TRBD2. Trimming cost V 1 base and J 3 bases; bases outside gene matches: 12. CDR1 and CDR2 (germline): SGHRS, YFSETQ. The CDR3 loop spans 17 amino acids. CDR3 in DNA: TGCGCCAGCAGCTTGAGGATAATGAGCGGGAGAAACTACGAGCAGTACTTC. Its protein is CASSLRIMSGRNYEQYF.

Note on this clone: The same CDR3 also results from other DNA sequences found in this sample. This chain connects TRBV9 to TRBJ2-2; D gene ambiguous. This CDR3 has 13 residues. Germline V gives CDR1 SGDLS, CDR2 YYNGEE. With 2 bases removed from V and 0 bases from J, the gap between germline ends came to 2 bases. The CDR3 nucleotides are TGTGCCAGCAGCGTTTCGAACACCGGGGAGCTGTTTTTT. It translates to CASSVSNTGELFF.

The DNA of the CDR3 is TGTGCCAGCAGCTTACAGGATCCCGTTTGGGGCTACACCTTC. Protein sequence: CASSLQDPVWGYTF. The rearrangement uses TRBV7-2 and TRBJ1-2; D gene ambiguous. CDR3 length: 14 residues. Trimming shortened V by 2 bases and J by 8 bases, and 15 bases separated the two germline ends. The V gene's germline CDR1 is SGHTA and CDR2 FQGNSA.

The chain joins TRBV28 to TRBJ1-2, with D possibly TRBD1 on 6 matching bases. Trimming removed 8 bases at V and 4 bases at J, with 11 bases between. Per germline, CDR1 MDHEN and CDR2 SYDVKM. The CDR3 extends over 12 amino acids. The DNA for the CDR3 is TGTGCCAGCCTTGGACAGATCTATGGCTACACCTTC. It translates to CASLGQIYGYTF.

The rearrangement joins TRBV28 to TRBJ1-2, with unresolved D. The germline V and J ends were trimmed by 1 base and 4 bases, with 22 bases remaining between them. This CDR3 is built from 18 residues. Germline assignment: CDR1 MDHEN and CDR2 SYDVKM. Here the CDR3 DNA reads TGTGCCAGCAGTTTATTTTATCCATCTGACCTCGACGGCTATGGCTACACCTTC. Protein: CASSLFYPSDLDGYGYTF.

V and J are TRBV29-1 and TRBJ1-4; D is uncertain. V was pared by 0 bases and J by 11 bases, with 10 bases between. CDR1 SQVTM and CDR2 ANQGSEA come from the germline V gene. The CDR3 runs to 12 residues. CDR3 residues: CSVEERPGKLFF. The CDR3 DNA sequence: TGCAGCGTTGAAGAGCGGCCTGGGAAACTGTTTTTT. The whole variable domain, filled in from reference TRBV29-1 and TRBJ1-4, reads SAVISQKPSRDICQRGTSLTIQCQVDSQVTMMFWYRQQPGQSLTLIATANQGSEATYESGFVIDKFPISRPNLTFSTLTVSNMSPEDSSIYLCSVEERPGKLFFGSGTQLSVL.

The chain carries TRBV27 and TRBJ2-3; no firm D call. Germline V CDR1 and CDR2: MNHEY, SMNVEV (reference sequence). The CDR3 extends over 15 amino acids. V lost 2 bases, J lost 1 base, and 10 bases lay in between. In DNA, the CDR3 is TGTGCCAGCAGTTTAGGGGTCCGGGGCACAGATACGCAGTATTTT. Its protein product is CASSLGVRGTDTQYF.

For this clone: The same CDR3 can be traced to other DNA sequences in this sample. V usage is TRBV4-1 and J usage is TRBJ2-7, with a tentative D call TRBD1 (5 bases). The CDR3 has 16 residues. The ends were cut back, 0 bases at V and 2 bases at J, with 14 bases in the middle. The germline V gene has CDR1 MGHRA and CDR2 YSYEKL. The CDR3 DNA follows: TGCGCCAGCAGCCAAGAGGTTGGGGCAGGGACCTACGAGCAGTACTTC. Translation gives CASSQEVGAGTYEQYF.

The chain couples TRBV28 to TRBJ1-1; TRBD1 matches at 9 bases. In germline, CDR1 is MDHEN, CDR2 SYDVKM. V was clipped by 5 bases and J by 3 bases; unmatched bases: 4. The CDR3 sequence is 14 residues long. This CDR3 is CASSIQGAHTEAFF. CDR3 DNA: TGTGCCAGCAGTATACAGGGGGCACACACTGAAGCTTTCTTT.

The CDR3 DNA sequence: TGTGCCAGCAGCCCGGGGAATAATTCACCCCTCCACTTT. Its protein is CASSPGNNSPLHF. This chain uses TRBV7-9 with TRBJ1-6; D is unresolved. Germline lookup yields CDR1 SEHNR and CDR2 FQNEAQ (reference sequence). The CDR3 spans 13 residues. The V gene lost 5 bases and the J gene lost 5 bases, with 7 bases spanning the gap. Together with reference TRBV7-9 and TRBJ1-6, the CDR3 gives the full variable domain: DTGVSQNPRHKITKRGQNVTFRCDPISEHNRLYWYRQTLGQGPEFLTYFQNEAQLEKSRLLSDRFSAERPKGSFSTLEIQRTEQGDSAMYLCASSPGNNSPLHFGNGTRLTVT.

This clone came up once. This chain joins TRBV2 and TRBJ2-7; tentative D call: TRBD1 (6 bases). The CDR3 contains 15 residues. Per the germline V gene, CDR1 is SNHLY and CDR2 is FYNNEI. The germline V and J ends were trimmed by 5 bases and 2 bases, with 16 bases remaining between them. CDR3 bases: TGTGCCAGCAGTAGCCACCGGGACACCGCCTACGAGCAGTACTTC. This gives the protein CASSSHRDTAYEQYF.

The chain joins TRBV6-4 to TRBJ2-6; D unresolved. Trimming shortened V by 0 bases and J by 2 bases, and 14 bases separated the two germline ends. CDR3 length: 18 residues. Germline V CDR1 and CDR2: MRHNA, SNTAGT. The CDR3 coding sequence is TGTGCCAGCAGTGACTCACGCTACTACAAGCCTGGGGCCAACGTCCTGACTTTC. It is translated as CASSDSRYYKPGANVLTF.

This clone was observed a few times. This chain joins TRBV28 and TRBJ1-2; D not certain. V was shortened by 2 bases and J by 0 bases, with 10 bases between the two germline ends. The CDR3 is made up of 15 amino acids. Germline values: CDR1 MDHEN, CDR2 SYDVKM. CDR3 in amino acids: CASSLVIPANYGYTF. DNA of the CDR3: TGTGCCAGCAGTTTAGTGATACCAGCTAACTATGGCTACACCTTC.

The rearrangement links TRBV14 to TRBJ2-7; TRBD2 agrees at 9 bases. Germline CDR1 and CDR2: SGHDN and FVKESK. CDR3 length: 15 amino acids. V lost 2 bases to trimming and J lost 6 bases; unmatched junction nucleotides: 8. The CDR3 region is CASSQTSGWAGEQYF. The CDR3 DNA reads as TGTGCCAGCAGCCAAACTAGCGGGTGGGCCGGCGAGCAGTACTTC.

The rearrangement links TRBV7-2 to TRBJ1-5; D not resolved. CDR1 SGHTA and CDR2 FQGNSA come from the germline V gene. Trimming took off 1 base at V and 0 bases at J, with 10 bases between the two ends. CDR3 size: 16 residues. The CDR3 DNA follows: TGTGCCAGCAGCTTAGGCCCGCAGCATAGCAATCAGCCCCAGCATTTT. Amino acids: CASSLGPQHSNQPQHF.

Concerning this clone: Distinct nucleotide sequences in the sample also encode this CDR3. This sequence joins TRBV27 and TRBJ1-4; D possibly corresponds to TRBD1 (5 bases). The CDR3 is made up of 14 amino acids. CDR1 MNHEY and CDR2 SMNVEV come from the germline V gene (reference sequence). With 5 bases removed from V and 3 bases from J, the gap between germline ends came to 10 bases. In DNA form, the CDR3 reads TGTGCCAGCAGTCTGCAGGGTTCTAATGAAAAACTGTTTTTT. Encoded protein: CASSLQGSNEKLFF.

The chain joins TRBV5-1 to TRBJ2-1, with 10 bases lining up with TRBD1. The germline V gene has CDR1 SGHRS and CDR2 YFSETQ. The CDR3 length is 16 residues. Trimming cost V 4 bases and J 5 bases; bases outside gene matches: 9. The CDR3 DNA is TGCGCCAGCAGCAGAACCGGGACAGGGGTGAACAATGAGCAGTTCTTC. Amino acids: CASSRTGTGVNNEQFF.